These 21 T cell receptor delta chains were all obtained from the same sample, sequenced in a study of gamma-delta chains in newborns, infants, children. TCRdb reran clone calling via CATT on the reads. Of fewer than 7,000 delta-chain clones in the sample, roughly 15% are singletons; the top ten hold 20% to 25%. The sample here was blood, taken at baseline. The origin of the receptors is a child who was a newborn, infant or young child, either healthy, febrile or measles-vaccinated (not recorded which).

This clone is medium-sized within its sample. This rearrangement joins TRDV2 to TRDJ1; 9 bases fit TRDD3. With V trimmed by 0 bases and J by 0 bases, 28 bases remained unmatched. The CDR3 is 24 amino acids. CDR1 is GEAIGNYY, CDR2 EKD, per germline. For the CDR3, the DNA is TGTGCCTGTGACACCGGAGGCCCCGAGGTGGGGGGATACCCTATTTTCCTCTACACCGATAAACTCATCTTT. Its translation: CACDTGGPEVGGYPIFLYTDKLIF.

This clone was picked up a small number of times. TCRdb's protein, taken from a much larger clone, differs from this DNA's translation at residue 18, likely owing to a read error; the protein displayed comes from the DNA. The genes are TRDV1 and TRDJ2; 9 nucleotides match TRDD2. CDR3 length equals 26 residues. CDR1 TSWWSYY and CDR2 QGS come from the germline V gene. Losses at the gene ends were 0 bases for V and 0 bases for J; bases not matched to a gene: 29. The CDR3 loop is CALGELSPSFLRGVGDRCALTAQLFF. The CDR3 coding sequence is TGTGCTCTTGGGGAACTTTCCCCGTCCTTCCTACGTGGTGTGGGGGACCGATGCGCTTTGACAGCACAACTCTTCTTT.

By share of the sample, this clone is medium-sized. The chain links TRDV1 to TRDJ1, with 12 bases fitting TRDD3. The CDR3 has 18 amino acids. V shed 3 bases and J 3 bases; nucleotides not matched to a gene: 11. Germline CDR1 and CDR2: TSWWSYY and QGS. DNA for the CDR3: TGTGCTCTTGGGGATTACTACTGGGGGATACCGTCGGCCGATAAACTCATCTTT. Translating it yields CALGDYYWGIPSADKLIF.

The chain has TRDV2 and TRDJ1, with TRDD2 identical over 8 bases. This CDR3 is 20 amino acids long. Germline CDR1 GEAIGNYY, CDR2 EKD. With 3 bases clipped from V and 0 bases from J, the junction kept 20 bases outside the gene matches. In DNA form, the CDR3 reads TGTGCCTGTGACGCCTTCCTAACTGTGGATGCGATCCCGTACACCGATAAACTCATCTTT. Its translation is CACDAFLTVDAIPYTDKLIF.

By frequency in the sample, this clone is medium-sized. V usage is TRDV3 and J usage is TRDJ1, with 8 bases fitting TRDD3. Germline V lookup: CDR1 TVYSNPD, CDR2 GDNSRS (reference sequence). V gave up 1 base and J gave up 3 bases; unmatched junction bases: 25. The CDR3 runs to 20 residues. The CDR3 here is CAFKTRRGHWGLVVADKLIF. The CDR3 nucleotides read TGTGCCTTTAAGACCCGACGCGGCCACTGGGGGCTCGTGGTCGCCGATAAACTCATCTTT. Filled out from reference TRDV3 and TRDJ1, the complete variable domain reads CDKVTQSSPDQTVASGSEVVLLCTYDTVYSNPDLFWYRIRPDYSFQFVFYGDNSRSEGADFTQGRFSVKHILTQKAFHLVISPVRTEDSATYYCAFKTRRGHWGLVVADKLIFGKGTRVTVEP.

This clone was seen more than once but under ten times. This likely reflects a read error, since a far larger clone is one base away. Other nucleotide sequences from this sample produce the same CDR3. V usage is TRDV3 and J usage is TRDJ1; 13 bases fit TRDD3. The CDR3 sequence is 16 residues long. Trimming at V came to 2 bases and at J to 4 bases, leaving 10 bases not matched to a gene. CDR1 and CDR2 from the germline V gene are TVYSNPD and GDNSRS (reference sequence). Written as DNA, the CDR3 is TGTGCCTTTCGTCCTCAGTACTGGGGGATACGCGATAAACTCATCTTT. It encodes CAFRPQYWGIRDKLIF.

Relative to its sample, this clone is medium-sized. J is TRDJ3 and V is TRDV2; 7 bases agree with TRDD3. The V segment lost 1 base and the J segment 1 base; nucleotides outside the gene matches: 18. Germline V lookup: CDR1 GEAIGNYY, CDR2 EKD. CDR3 size: 22 residues. CDR3 amino acids: CACDTVEGTGAADSWDTRQMFF. In DNA form, the CDR3 reads TGTGCCTGTGACACGGTGGAAGGGACTGGGGCCGCGGATTCCTGGGACACCCGACAGATGTTTTTC.

Notes on this clone: A single base separates this from a much larger clone, so it may be a read error. The sample carries other DNA sequences with the same CDR3. The V gene is TRDV1, the J gene TRDJ2; 12 bases map to TRDD3. The junction had 25 bases not matched to a gene; V was cut back by 3 bases and J by 5 bases. CDR3 size: 23 residues. Germline V lookup: CDR1 TSWWSYY, CDR2 QGS. CDR3 residues: CALGDTLRSYVWGIRGITAQLFF. The CDR3 DNA reads as TGTGCTCTTGGGGACACCCTACGTAGCTACGTCTGGGGGATACGGGGTATAACAGCACAACTCTTCTTT.

The chain recombines TRDV2 with TRDJ2; 11 bases map to TRDD3. Germline V gives CDR1 GEAIGNYY, CDR2 EKD. The CDR3 has 17 residues. The V gene end was trimmed by 3 bases and the J gene end by 0 bases; junction bases not matched to a gene: 5. CDR3: CACDPILGDTLTAQLFF. CDR3 DNA: TGTGCCTGTGACCCAATACTGGGGGATACTTTGACAGCACAACTCTTCTTT.

This clone is classed as medium-sized. The chain joins TRDV2 to TRDJ3, with 7 bases aligning to TRDD3. The CDR3 consists of 16 residues. V dropped 0 bases and J dropped 10; count of bases not matched to a gene: 8. From germline, CDR1 is GEAIGNYY and CDR2 EKD. The DNA for the CDR3 is TGTGCCTGTGACACCGCAGGGGGATCAGTGACCCGACAGATGTTTTTC. Its translation is CACDTAGGSVTRQMFF.

A single count supports this clone. At one end the junction does not follow the germline gene, possibly because of a read error. This sequence joins TRDV3 and TRDJ1, with D tentatively TRDD2 (7 bases). Germline CDR1 and CDR2: TVYSNPD and GDNSRS (reference sequence). The CDR3 totals 23 residues. The CDR3 coding sequence is TGTGCCTTGGCCTTTCCTACCCGAGCCGGCGCTGGGGCCAAAAACCAGCACACCGATAAACGCATCTTT. It is translated as CALAFPTRAGAGAKNQHTDKRIF.

This clone was detected a few times. A far larger clone is just one base off, so this is likely a read error. The gene calls are TRDV2 and TRDJ2; 11 positions agree with TRDD3. The CDR3 is made up of 21 amino acids. The germline V gene encodes CDR1 GEAIGNYY and CDR2 EKD. Unmatched junction bases numbered 17, after V lost 3 bases and J lost 0 bases. CDR3 nucleotide sequence: TGTGCCTGTGACCCCCCCCTACCGGGTGGGGGATACGGTTCTTTGACAGCACAACTCTTCTTT. This sequence encodes CACDPPLPGGGYGSLTAQLFF.

The rearrangement uses TRDV1 and TRDJ1, with 12 positions matching TRDD3. V was pared by 1 base and J by 0 bases, with 12 bases of the junction left unmatched. CDR1 TSWWSYY and CDR2 QGS come from the germline V gene. The CDR3 is 20 amino acids. The CDR3: CALGEPFSPLGDTNTDKLIF. As DNA, the CDR3 is TGTGCTCTTGGGGAACCTTTTTCCCCTCTGGGGGATACGAACACCGATAAACTCATCTTT.

Within the sample, this clone is medium-sized. This CDR3 is also generated by other DNA sequences in the sample. The V gene is TRDV1, the J gene TRDJ1; 7 bases map to TRDD3. The CDR3 has 23 amino acids. The germline gives CDR1 TSWWSYY, CDR2 QGS. With 4 bases clipped from V and 0 bases from J, the junction kept 29 bases outside the gene matches. This CDR3 is CALGGFYEPYWGSSNRYTDKLIF. DNA of the CDR3: TGTGCTCTTGGGGGGTTCTACGAACCTTACTGGGGATCTTCCAATCGATACACCGATAAACTCATCTTT.

This clone rates as medium-sized. A far larger clone is a single base away, which makes a read error likely. The rearrangement joins TRDV1 to TRDJ1, with unresolved D. The CDR3 is 16 residues long. Germline loops: CDR1 TSWWSYY, CDR2 QGS. CDR3 loop: CALKWPPRLNTDKPIF. The CDR3, as DNA: TGTGCTCTTAAATGGCCCCCACGCCTTAACACCGATAAACCCATCTTT.

The sample holds one count of this clone. The V call is TRDV2, the J call TRDJ1, with TRDD3 matching over 8 bases. The V gene's germline CDR1 is GEAIGNYY and CDR2 EKD. The CDR3 consists of 17 residues. After removal of 1 base from V and 0 bases from J, the junction contained 9 bases not matched to a gene. CDR3 amino acids: CACDTSWGTKYTDKLIF. DNA for the CDR3: TGTGCCTGTGACACAAGCTGGGGGACGAAGTACACCGATAAACTCATCTTT.

Comment on this clone: This may be a read error: a much more frequent sequence differs by one nucleotide. Additional DNA sequences in this sample encode the identical CDR3. This chain uses TRDV2 with TRDJ3; 9 nucleotides line up with TRDD3. The CDR3 spans 19 residues. Germline assignment: CDR1 GEAIGNYY and CDR2 EKD. CDR3 region: CACEKLGEADSWDTRQMFF. The DNA of the CDR3 is TGTGCCTGTGAAAAACTGGGGGAGGCCGACTCCTGGGACACTCGACAGATGTTTTTC.

This clone is classed as medium-sized (0.01 to 0.1%). The chain links TRAV29/DV5 to TRDJ1; 9 bases are shared with TRDD3. This CDR3 is 19 amino acids long. Germline trimming cut 0 bases from V and 0 bases from J; bases unmatched to any gene: 15. Germline V gene lookup returns CDR1 NSMFDY and CDR2 ISSIKDK. DNA of the CDR3: TGTGCAGCAAGCGCGCATTTGACTGGGGGAGCTCAGTACACCGATAAACTCATCTTT. It encodes CAASAHLTGGAQYTDKLIF.

This clone is classed as medium-sized. The V call is TRDV2, the J call TRDJ3, with TRDD3 matching 8 bases. Germline V CDR1 and CDR2: GEAIGNYY, EKD. CDR3 length: 21 residues. V shed 0 bases and J 0 bases; nucleotides not matched to a gene: 12. CDR3 sequence: CACDTPSLLGGSSWDTRQMFF. The CDR3 DNA is TGTGCCTGTGACACCCCCAGCCTACTGGGGGGAAGCTCCTGGGACACCCGACAGATGTTTTTC.

Relative to its sample, this clone is medium-sized. This sample also contains other DNA sequences that code for the same CDR3. J is TRDJ1 and V is TRDV3; the D is unclear. The germline gives CDR1 TVYSNPD, CDR2 GDNSRS (reference sequence). The CDR3 is 12 amino acids. V was trimmed by 2 bases and J by 5 bases, leaving 12 bases between them. Here the CDR3 reads CAFGGARDKLIF. The DNA of the CDR3 is TGTGCCTTTGGCGGTGCCCGAGATAAACTCATCTTT.

By frequency in the sample, this clone is medium-sized. The chain has TRDV2 and TRDJ1; 8 positions agree with TRDD3. The ends lost 2 bases at V and 1 base at J; junction bases unmatched: 11. The germline CDR1 and CDR2 sequences are GEAIGNYY and EKD. CDR3 size: 17 residues. The CDR3 sequence: CACDKLLGAFFTDKLIF. In nucleotides, the CDR3 is TGTGCCTGTGACAAATTACTGGGGGCGTTCTTCACCGATAAACTCATCTTT.